This T cell receptor (beta chain) was captured by sequencing in a study of cytomegalovirus exposure and HLA in healthy donors. Broader study findings: Relative to the approximately 680-donor mean, N-insertions were reportedly fewer in an Asian-associated ancestry cluster in a later analysis. A later analysis associated 16,000 or so TCR beta sequences with HLA alleles at a 0.05 false discovery rate. Diagnosis of cytomegalovirus status made by the classifier reportedly showed high specificity and sensitivity.

The PCR was carried out with 60 Vbeta primers and 13 Jbeta primers. Profiled with immunoSEQ multiplex PCR; TCRdb holds only in-frame clones, not every one. The sample has about 83,000 clones; less than 85% are singletons. Donors were ostensibly healthy at sampling, although undocumented immune exposures were probable. On this clone: Antigen specificity is unknown.

Sequenced material: PBMCs. This TCR was recovered from a man in his sixties in good health and CMV-seronegative.

Written as DNA, the CDR3 is TGTGCCAGCAGTGTGGACTCAGATACGCAGTATTTT. Protein product: CASSVDSDTQYF. V is TRBV6-1 and J is TRBJ2-3; perhaps TRBD2 as D (5 bases). V lost 4 bases and J lost 4, with 6 bases in between. Germline CDR1 is MNHNS and CDR2 is SASEGT. CDR3 size: 12 residues.